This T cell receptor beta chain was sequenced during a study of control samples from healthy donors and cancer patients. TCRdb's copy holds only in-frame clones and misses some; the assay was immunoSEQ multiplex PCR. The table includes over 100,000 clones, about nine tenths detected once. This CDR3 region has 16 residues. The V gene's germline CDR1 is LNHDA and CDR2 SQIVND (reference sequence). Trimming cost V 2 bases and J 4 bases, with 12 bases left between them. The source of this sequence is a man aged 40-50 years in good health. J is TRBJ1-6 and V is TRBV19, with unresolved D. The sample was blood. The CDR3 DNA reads TGTGCCAGTAGTATAACCGCAACAGAGTATAATTCACCCCTCCACTTT. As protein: CASSITATEYNSPLHF.